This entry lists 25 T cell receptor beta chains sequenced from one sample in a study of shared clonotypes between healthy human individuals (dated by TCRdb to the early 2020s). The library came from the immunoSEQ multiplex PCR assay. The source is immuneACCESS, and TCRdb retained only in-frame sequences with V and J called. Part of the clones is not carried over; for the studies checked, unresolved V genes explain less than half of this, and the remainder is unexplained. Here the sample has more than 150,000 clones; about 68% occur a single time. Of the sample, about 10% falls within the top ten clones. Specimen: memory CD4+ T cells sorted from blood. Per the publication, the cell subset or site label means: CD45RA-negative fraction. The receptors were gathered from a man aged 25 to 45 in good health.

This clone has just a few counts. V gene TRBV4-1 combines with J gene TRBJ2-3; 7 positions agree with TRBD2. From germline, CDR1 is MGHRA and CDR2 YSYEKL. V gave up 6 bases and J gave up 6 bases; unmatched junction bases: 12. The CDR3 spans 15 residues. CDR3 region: CASSQEGGPGDTQYF. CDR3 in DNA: TGCGCCAGCAGTCAGGAGGGAGGGCCTGGGGATACGCAGTATTTT.

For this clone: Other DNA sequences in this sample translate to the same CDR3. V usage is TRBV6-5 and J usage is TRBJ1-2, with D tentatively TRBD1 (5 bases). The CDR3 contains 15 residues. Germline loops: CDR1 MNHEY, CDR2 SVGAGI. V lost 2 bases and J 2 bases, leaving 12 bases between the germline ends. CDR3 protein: CASSYNGGANYGYTF. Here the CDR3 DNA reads TGTGCCAGCAGTTACAACGGGGGTGCCAACTATGGCTACACCTTC.

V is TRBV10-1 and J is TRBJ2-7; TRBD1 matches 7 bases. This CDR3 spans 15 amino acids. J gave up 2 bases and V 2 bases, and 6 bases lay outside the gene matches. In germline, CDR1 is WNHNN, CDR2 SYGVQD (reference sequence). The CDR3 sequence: CASSEGEGATYEQYF. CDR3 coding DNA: TGCGCCAGCAGTGAGGGAGAGGGGGCCACCTACGAGCAGTACTTC.

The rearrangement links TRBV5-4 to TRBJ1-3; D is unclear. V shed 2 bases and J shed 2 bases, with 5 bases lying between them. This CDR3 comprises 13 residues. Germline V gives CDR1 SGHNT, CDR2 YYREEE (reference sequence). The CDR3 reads CASSLSAGNTIYF. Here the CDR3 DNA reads TGTGCCAGCAGCTTATCGGCTGGAAACACCATATATTTT.

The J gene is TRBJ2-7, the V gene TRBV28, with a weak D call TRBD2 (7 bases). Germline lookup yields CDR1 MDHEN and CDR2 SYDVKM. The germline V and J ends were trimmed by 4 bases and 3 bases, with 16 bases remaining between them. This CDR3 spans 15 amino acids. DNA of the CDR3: TGTGCCAGCAGTTCCCCGGTGGGGGGGCGCTACGAGCAGTACTTC. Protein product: CASSSPVGGRYEQYF.

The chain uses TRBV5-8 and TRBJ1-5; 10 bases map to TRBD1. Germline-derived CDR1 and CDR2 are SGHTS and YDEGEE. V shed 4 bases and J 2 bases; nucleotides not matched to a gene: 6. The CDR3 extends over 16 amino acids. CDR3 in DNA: TGTGCCAGCAGCGTACTGACAGGGGGCGGCAATCAGCCCCAGCATTTT. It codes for CASSVLTGGGNQPQHF. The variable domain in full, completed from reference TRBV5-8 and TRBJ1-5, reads EAGVTQSPTHLIKTRGQQATLRCSPISGHTSVYWYQQALGLGLQFLLWYDEGEERNRGNFPPRFSGRQFPNYSSELNVNALELEDSALYLCASSVLTGGGNQPQHFGDGTRLSIL.

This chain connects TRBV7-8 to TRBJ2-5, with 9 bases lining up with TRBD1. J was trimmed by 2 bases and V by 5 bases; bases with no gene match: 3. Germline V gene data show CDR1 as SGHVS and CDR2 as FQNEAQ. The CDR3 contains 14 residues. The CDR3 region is CASSLQGAQETQYF. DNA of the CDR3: TGTGCCAGCAGCCTACAGGGGGCACAAGAGACCCAGTACTTC.

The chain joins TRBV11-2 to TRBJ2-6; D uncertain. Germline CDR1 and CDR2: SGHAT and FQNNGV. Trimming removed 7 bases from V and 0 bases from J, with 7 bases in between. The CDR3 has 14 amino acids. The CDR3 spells CASNPFSGANVLTF. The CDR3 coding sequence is TGTGCCAGCAATCCGTTCTCTGGGGCCAACGTCCTGACTTTC. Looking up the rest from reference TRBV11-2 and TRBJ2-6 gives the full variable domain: EAGVAQSPRYKIIEKRQSVAFWCNPISGHATLYWYQQILGQGPKLLIQFQNNGVVDDSQLPKDRFSAERLKGVDSTLKIQPAKLEDSAVYLCASNPFSGANVLTFGAGSRLTVL.

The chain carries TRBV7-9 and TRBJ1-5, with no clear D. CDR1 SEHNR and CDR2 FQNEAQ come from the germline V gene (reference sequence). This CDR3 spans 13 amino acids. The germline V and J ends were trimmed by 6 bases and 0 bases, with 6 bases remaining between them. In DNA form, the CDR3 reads TGTGCCAGCAGTAATCATAGCAATCAGCCCCAGCATTTT. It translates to CASSNHSNQPQHF.

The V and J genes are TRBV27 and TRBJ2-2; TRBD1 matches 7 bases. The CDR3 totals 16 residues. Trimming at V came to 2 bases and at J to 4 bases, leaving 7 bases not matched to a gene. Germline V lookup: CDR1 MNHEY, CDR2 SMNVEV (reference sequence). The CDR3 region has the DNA TGTGCCAGCAGTTTAAGGGGGCGATTAGGCACCGGGGAGCTGTTTTTT. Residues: CASSLRGRLGTGELFF.

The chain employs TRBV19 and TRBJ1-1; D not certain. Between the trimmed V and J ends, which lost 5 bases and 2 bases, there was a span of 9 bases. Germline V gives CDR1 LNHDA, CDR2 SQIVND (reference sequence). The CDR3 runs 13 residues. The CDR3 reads CASSSTANTEAFF. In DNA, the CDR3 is TGTGCCAGTAGTTCGACGGCAAACACTGAAGCTTTCTTT.

As DNA, the CDR3 is TGTGCCAGCAGCCACCGGGTGGGGTCCTCTGGAAACACCATATATTTT. Translated: CASSHRVGSSGNTIYF. The V and J genes are TRBV28 and TRBJ1-3, with unresolved D. The CDR3 is 16 amino acids. Germline values: CDR1 MDHEN, CDR2 SYDVKM. Deletions cut 6 bases from V and 0 bases from J, with 15 bases between.

CDR3 loop: CASSPHAAFYNEQFF. The CDR3 bases are TGTGCCAGCAGCCCCCACGCGGCATTCTACAATGAGCAGTTCTTC. The chain employs TRBV7-9 and TRBJ2-1; D remains ambiguous. This CDR3 region has 15 residues. The V and J ends lost 5 bases and 3 bases respectively, with 14 bases between them. Germline loops: CDR1 SEHNR, CDR2 FQNEAQ (reference sequence).

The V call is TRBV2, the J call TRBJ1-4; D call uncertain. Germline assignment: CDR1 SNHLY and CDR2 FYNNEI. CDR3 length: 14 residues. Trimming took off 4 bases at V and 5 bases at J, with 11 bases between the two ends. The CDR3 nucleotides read TGTGCCAGCAGTGGGCCCGATGGAAATGAAAAACTGTTTTTT. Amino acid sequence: CASSGPDGNEKLFF.

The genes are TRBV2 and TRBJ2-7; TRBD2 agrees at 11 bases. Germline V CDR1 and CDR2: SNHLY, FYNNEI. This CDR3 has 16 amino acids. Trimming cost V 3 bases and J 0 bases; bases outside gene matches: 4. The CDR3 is CASSDPGTSGSYEQYF. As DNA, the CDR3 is TGTGCCAGCAGTGACCCTGGGACTAGCGGCTCCTACGAGCAGTACTTC.

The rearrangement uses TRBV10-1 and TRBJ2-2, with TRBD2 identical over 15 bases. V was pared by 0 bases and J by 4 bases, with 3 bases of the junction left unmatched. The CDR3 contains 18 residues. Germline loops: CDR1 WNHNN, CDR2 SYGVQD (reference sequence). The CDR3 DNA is TGCGCCAGCAGTGAGTCTGGGACTAGCGGGAGGTCCACCGGGGAGCTGTTTTTT. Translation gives CASSESGTSGRSTGELFF.

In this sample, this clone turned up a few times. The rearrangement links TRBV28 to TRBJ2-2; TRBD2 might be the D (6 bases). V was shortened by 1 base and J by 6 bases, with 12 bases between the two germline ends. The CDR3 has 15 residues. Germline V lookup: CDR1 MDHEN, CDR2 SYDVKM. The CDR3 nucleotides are TGTGCCAGCAGTTTATTTGCGGGCGGGGCCGGGGAGCTGTTTTTT. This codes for CASSLFAGGAGELFF.

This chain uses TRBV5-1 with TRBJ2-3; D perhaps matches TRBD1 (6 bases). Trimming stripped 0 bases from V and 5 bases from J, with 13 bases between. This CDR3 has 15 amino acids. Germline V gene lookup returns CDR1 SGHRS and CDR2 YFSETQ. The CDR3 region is CASSLDQGLGDTQYF. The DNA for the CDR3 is TGCGCCAGCAGCTTGGACCAGGGGTTAGGAGATACGCAGTATTTT.

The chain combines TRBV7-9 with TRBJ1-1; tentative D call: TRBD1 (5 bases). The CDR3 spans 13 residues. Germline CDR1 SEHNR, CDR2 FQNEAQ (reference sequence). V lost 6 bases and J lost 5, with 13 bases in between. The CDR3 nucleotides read TGTGCCAGCAGGGAGACAGCGGGTACTGAAGCTTTCTTT. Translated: CASRETAGTEAFF.

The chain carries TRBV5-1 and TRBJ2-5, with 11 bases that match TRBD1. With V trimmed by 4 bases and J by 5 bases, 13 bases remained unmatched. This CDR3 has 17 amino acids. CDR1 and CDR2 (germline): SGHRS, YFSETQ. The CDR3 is CASSRGQGAFLRETQYF. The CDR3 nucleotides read TGCGCCAGCAGCCGCGGACAGGGGGCCTTCTTGAGGGAGACCCAGTACTTC.

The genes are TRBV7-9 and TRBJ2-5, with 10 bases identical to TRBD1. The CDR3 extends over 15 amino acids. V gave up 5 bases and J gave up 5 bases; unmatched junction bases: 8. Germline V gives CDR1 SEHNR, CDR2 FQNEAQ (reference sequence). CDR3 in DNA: TGTGCCAGCAGCGTCCGACAGGGGGCTGGGGAGACCCAGTACTTC. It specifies CASSVRQGAGETQYF.

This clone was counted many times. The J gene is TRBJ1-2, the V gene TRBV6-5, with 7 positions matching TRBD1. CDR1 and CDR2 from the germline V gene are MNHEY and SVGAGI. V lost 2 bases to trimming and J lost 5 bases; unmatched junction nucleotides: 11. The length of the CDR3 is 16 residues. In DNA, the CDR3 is TGTGCCAGCAGTTACCAAGCAGGGGGGAAAGGGTATGGCTACACCTTC. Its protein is CASSYQAGGKGYGYTF.

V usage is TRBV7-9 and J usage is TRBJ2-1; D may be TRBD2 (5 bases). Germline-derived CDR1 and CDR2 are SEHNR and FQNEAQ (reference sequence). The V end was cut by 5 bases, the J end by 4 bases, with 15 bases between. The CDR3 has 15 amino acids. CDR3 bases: TGTGCCAGCAGCCTCCGGGATTTCCTTTACAATGAGCAGTTCTTC. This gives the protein CASSLRDFLYNEQFF.

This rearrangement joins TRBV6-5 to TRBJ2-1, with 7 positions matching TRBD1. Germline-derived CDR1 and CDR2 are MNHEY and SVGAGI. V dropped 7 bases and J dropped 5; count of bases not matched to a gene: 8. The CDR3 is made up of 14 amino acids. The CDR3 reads CASNPTGRHNEQFF. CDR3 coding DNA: TGTGCCAGCAACCCGACAGGGAGACACAATGAGCAGTTCTTC.

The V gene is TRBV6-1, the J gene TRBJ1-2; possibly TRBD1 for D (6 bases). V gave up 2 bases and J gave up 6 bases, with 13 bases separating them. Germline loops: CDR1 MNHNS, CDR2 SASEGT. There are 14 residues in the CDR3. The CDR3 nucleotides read TGTGCCAGCAGTGAATTAGGGGGGCAGGATGGCTACACCTTC. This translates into CASSELGGQDGYTF.